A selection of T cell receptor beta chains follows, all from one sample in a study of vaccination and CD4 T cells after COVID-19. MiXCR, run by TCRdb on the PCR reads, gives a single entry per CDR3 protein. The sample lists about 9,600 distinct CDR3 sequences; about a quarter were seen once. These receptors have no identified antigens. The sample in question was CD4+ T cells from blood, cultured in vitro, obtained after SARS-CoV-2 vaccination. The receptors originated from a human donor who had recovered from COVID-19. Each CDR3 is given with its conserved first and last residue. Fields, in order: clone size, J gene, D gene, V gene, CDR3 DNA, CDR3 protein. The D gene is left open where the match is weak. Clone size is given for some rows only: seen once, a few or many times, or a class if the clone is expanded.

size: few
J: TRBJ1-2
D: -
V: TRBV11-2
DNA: TGTGCCAGCAGGGGCGGGGGTGCGCCGAGCTACACCTTC
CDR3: CASRGGGAPSYTF

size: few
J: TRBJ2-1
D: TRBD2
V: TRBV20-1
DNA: TGCAGTGCTAGAGGCTTTTCTAGCGGGAGGGCCCTGGGTAACAATGAGCAGTTCTTC
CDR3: CSARGFSSGRALGNNEQFF

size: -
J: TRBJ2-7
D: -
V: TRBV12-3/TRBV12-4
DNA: TGTGCCAGCAGTTTTGGCGGAGCCTACGAGCAGTACTTC
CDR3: CASSFGGAYEQYF

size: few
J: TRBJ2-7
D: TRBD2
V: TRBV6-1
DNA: TGTGCCAGCAGGGGAGGGAGCGGGAGCCTCTACGAGCAGTACTTC
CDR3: CASRGGSGSLYEQYF

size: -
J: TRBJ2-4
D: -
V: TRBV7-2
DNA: TGTGCCAGCAGGCCTACTAGCTCTGGGAACATTCAGTACTTC
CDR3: CASRPTSSGNIQYF

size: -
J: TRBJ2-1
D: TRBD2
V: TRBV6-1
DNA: TGTGCCAGCAGCTATCAGGCTAGCGGGAGGGGGTCCTACAATGAGCAGTTCTTC
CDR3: CASSYQASGRGSYNEQFF

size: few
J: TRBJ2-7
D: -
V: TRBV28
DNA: TGTGCCAGCACCCTAACACCCGCCGGGGGCTACGAGCAGTACTTC
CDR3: CASTLTPAGGYEQYF

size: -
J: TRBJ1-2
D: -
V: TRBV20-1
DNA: TGCAGTGCTAGTCCGGGGTCGGACTATGGCTACACCTTC
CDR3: CSASPGSDYGYTF

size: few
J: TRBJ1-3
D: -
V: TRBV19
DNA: TGTGCCAGGAGGTGCAACACCATATATTTT
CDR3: CARRCNTIYF

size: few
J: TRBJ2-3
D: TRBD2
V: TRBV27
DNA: TGTGCCAGCAGTTTATTGGGACTAGCGGGAGGGCCTGACACAGATACGCAGTATTTT
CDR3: CASSLLGLAGGPDTDTQYF

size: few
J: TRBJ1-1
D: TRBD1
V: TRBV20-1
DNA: TGCAGTGCAGTACCGGGACAGGGGGGGAACACTGAAGCTTTCTTT
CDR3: CSAVPGQGGNTEAFF

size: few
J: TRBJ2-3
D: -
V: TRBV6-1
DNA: TGTGCCAGCAGTGAACCCCTGGATACGCAGTATTTT
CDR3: CASSEPLDTQYF

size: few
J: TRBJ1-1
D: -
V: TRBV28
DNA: TGTGCCAGCAGCCCATCGGGGGCCAACACTGAAGCTTTCTTT
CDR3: CASSPSGANTEAFF

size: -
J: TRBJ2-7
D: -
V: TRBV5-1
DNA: TGCGCCAGCAGCTTGTGGGCAAACTACGAGCAGTACTTC
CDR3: CASSLWANYEQYF

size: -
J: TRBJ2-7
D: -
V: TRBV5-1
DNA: TGCGCCAGCAGCTTGCGCGGAGGCCCTTCCTACGAGCAGTACTTC
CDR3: CASSLRGGPSYEQYF

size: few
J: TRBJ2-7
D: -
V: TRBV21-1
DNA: TGTGCCAGCAGCAAAGTGATGGGAGGTATTCCCTACGAGCAGTACTTC
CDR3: CASSKVMGGIPYEQYF

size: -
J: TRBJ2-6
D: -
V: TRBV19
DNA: TGTGCCAGTAGTCGCCCGGTGGATCCGAGGGGGGCCAACGTCCTGACTTTC
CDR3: CASSRPVDPRGANVLTF

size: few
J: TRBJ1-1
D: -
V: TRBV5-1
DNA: TGCGCCAGCAAAATAGCGGGGGGCCGCCCTGAAGCTTTCTTT
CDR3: CASKIAGGRPEAFF

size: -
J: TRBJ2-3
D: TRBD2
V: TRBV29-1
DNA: TGCAGCGGTTCGGGGGGGGTTACAGATACGCGGTATTTT
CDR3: CSGSGGVTDTRYF

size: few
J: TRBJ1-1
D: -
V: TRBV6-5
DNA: TGTGCCAGCAGTTTTTATCAGCCCAACGCGGAAGCTTTCTTT
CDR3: CASSFYQPNAEAFF

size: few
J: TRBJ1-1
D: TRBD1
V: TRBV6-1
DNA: TGTGCCGGGGGACAGTTCTTCACTGAAGCTTTCTTT
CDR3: CAGGQFFTEAFF

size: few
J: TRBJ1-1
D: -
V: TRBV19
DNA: TGTGCCAGTAGTATAGAATTGTTAAGGGGCACTGAAGCTTTCTTT
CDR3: CASSIELLRGTEAFF

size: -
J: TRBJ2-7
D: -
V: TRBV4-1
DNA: TGCGCCAGCAGCCGTCAGGACTCTTCCTACGAGCAGTACTTC
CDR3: CASSRQDSSYEQYF

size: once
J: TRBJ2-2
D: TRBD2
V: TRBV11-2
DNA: TGTGCCAGCAGCTTAGCCGCGGGGGGGACCGGGGAGCTGTTTTTT
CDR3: CASSLAAGGTGELFF

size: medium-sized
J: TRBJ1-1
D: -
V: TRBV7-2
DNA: TGTGCCAGCAGCTTACAGGCACTGAACACTGAAGCTTTCTTT
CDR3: CASSLQALNTEAFF

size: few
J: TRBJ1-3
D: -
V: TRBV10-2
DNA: TGCGCCAGCAGTGGTCACAGAGACAGCTACTCTGGAAACACCATATATTTT
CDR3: CASSGHRDSYSGNTIYF

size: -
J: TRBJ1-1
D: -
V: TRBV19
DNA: TGTGCCAGTAGTATAGGGACAGCGAACACTGAAGCTTTCTTT
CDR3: CASSIGTANTEAFF

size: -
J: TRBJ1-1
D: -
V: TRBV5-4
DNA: TGTGCCAGCAGCTTGGCCAGGGGCGAGGGGAACACTGAAGCTTTCTTT
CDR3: CASSLARGEGNTEAFF

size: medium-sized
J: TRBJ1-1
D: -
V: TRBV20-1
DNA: TGCAGTGCCCGACTGAACACTGAAGCTTTCTTT
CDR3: CSARLNTEAFF

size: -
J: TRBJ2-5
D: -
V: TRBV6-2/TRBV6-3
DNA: TGTGCCAGCAGTTACGTGGTTGAGACCCAGTACTTC
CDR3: CASSYVVETQYF

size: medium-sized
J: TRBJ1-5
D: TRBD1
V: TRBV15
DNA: TGTGCCACCAGCACAATAGGACAGGGCAATCAGCCCCAGCATTTT
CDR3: CATSTIGQGNQPQHF

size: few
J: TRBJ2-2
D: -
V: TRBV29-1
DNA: TGCAGCGTTGCCAGGGGAGGCACCGGGGAGCTGTTTTTT
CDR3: CSVARGGTGELFF

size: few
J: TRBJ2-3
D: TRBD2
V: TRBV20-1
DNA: TGCAGTGCTAGAGAGCGGGAGCGGTTTGGGGCGCAGTATTTT
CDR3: CSARERERFGAQYF

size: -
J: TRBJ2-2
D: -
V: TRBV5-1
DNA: TGCGCCAGCAGCTCCTGGAGCTTGGCGGGTTCGAACACCGGGGAGCTGTTTTTT
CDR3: CASSSWSLAGSNTGELFF

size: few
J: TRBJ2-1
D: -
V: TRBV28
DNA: TGTGCCAGCAGTTTAAACGGCTACAATGAGCAGTTCTTC
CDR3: CASSLNGYNEQFF